Below, 24 T cell receptor beta chains from the same sample are listed, as sequenced in a study of cytomegalovirus exposure and HLA in healthy donors. Assay: immunoSEQ multiplex PCR; the TCRdb copy retains only in-frame clones and omits some. The sample has roughly 65,000 clones, roughly 94% seen once. The sample was PBMCs. The receptors were gathered from a man between 18 and 35 years old in good health and CMV-seropositive.

The rearrangement links TRBV18 to TRBJ2-7; D gene unclear. CDR1 KGHSH and CDR2 LQKENI come from the germline V gene. The ends were cut back, 7 bases at V and 5 bases at J, with 12 bases in the middle. The CDR3 loop spans 12 amino acids. The CDR3 region has the DNA TGTGCCAGCTGGTCTCCTCCTAACGAGCAGTACTTC. It specifies CASWSPPNEQYF.

J is TRBJ2-7 and V is TRBV27; no reliable D call. Trimming shortened V by 3 bases and J by 3 bases, and 15 bases separated the two germline ends. This CDR3 is built from 15 residues. Germline CDR1 reads MNHEY; CDR2 reads SMNVEV (reference sequence). The CDR3 DNA sequence: TGTGCCAGCAGTTTCGATCCCCAGGCCGGCTACGAGCAGTACTTC. Its protein product is CASSFDPQAGYEQYF.

In this sample, this clone turned up once. The gene calls are TRBV6-5 and TRBJ1-1, with 7 bases identical to TRBD1. There are 11 residues in the CDR3. V dropped 6 bases and J dropped 7; count of bases not matched to a gene: 2. Germline CDR1 is MNHEY and CDR2 is SVGAGI. The CDR3 sequence: CASRRDSEAFF. CDR3 sequence (DNA): TGTGCCAGCAGAAGGGACAGTGAAGCTTTCTTT.

This clone was recorded once. The J gene is TRBJ2-7, the V gene TRBV2, with TRBD1 identical over 9 bases. CDR3 length: 14 amino acids. CDR1 and CDR2 from the germline V gene are SNHLY and FYNNEI. V was clipped by 7 bases and J by 2 bases; unmatched bases: 6. The CDR3 DNA reads TGTGCCAGCACCAAAAGGGACAGGGCCTACGAGCAGTACTTC. Its translation: CASTKRDRAYEQYF.

The chain uses TRBV9 and TRBJ1-1; 9 bases match TRBD1. Germline-derived CDR1 and CDR2 are SGDLS and YYNGEE. V lost 2 bases to trimming and J lost 1 base; unmatched junction nucleotides: 6. This CDR3 has 16 amino acids. Here the CDR3 DNA reads TGTGCCAGCAGCGTCGGACAGGGGTTGGAGAACACTGAAGCTTTCTTT. Protein: CASSVGQGLENTEAFF. The whole variable domain, remainder taken from reference TRBV9 and TRBJ1-1, is DSGVTQTPKHLITATGQRVTLRCSPRSGDLSVYWYQQSLDQGLQFLIQYYNGEERAKGNILERFSAQQFPDLHSELNLSSLELGDSALYFCASSVGQGLENTEAFFGQGTRLTVV.

This clone was seen a single time. The chain is built from TRBV7-9 and TRBJ2-7; the match to TRBD1 covers 8 bases. CDR1 and CDR2 (germline): SEHNR, FQNEAQ (reference sequence). The CDR3 sequence is 15 residues long. Losses at the gene ends were 1 base for V and 0 bases for J; bases not matched to a gene: 2. CDR3 DNA: TGTGCCAGCAGCTTAGAAACAGGGGGCTCCTACGAGCAGTACTTC. Amino acids: CASSLETGGSYEQYF.

The V call is TRBV29-1, the J call TRBJ1-3; maybe TRBD1 (6 bases). Between the trimmed V and J ends, which lost 7 bases and 4 bases, there was a span of 17 bases. This CDR3 contains 14 residues. CDR1 and CDR2 from the germline V gene are SQVTM and ANQGSEA. The CDR3 sequence is CSGTGGLQGNTIYF. For the CDR3, the DNA is TGCAGCGGAACGGGGGGCCTCCAGGGAAACACCATATATTTT.

V usage is TRBV6-1 and J usage is TRBJ2-3, with TRBD2 matching 9 bases. The CDR3 extends over 14 amino acids. The J segment lost 0 bases and the V segment lost 7 bases, leaving 2 bases of the junction unmatched. Per the germline V gene, CDR1 is MNHNS and CDR2 is SASEGT. The CDR3 region has the DNA TGTGCCAGCAAGCGGGAGGCAAGCACAGATACGCAGTATTTT. It translates to CASKREASTDTQYF.

A few counts support this clone. The rearrangement uses TRBV30 and TRBJ1-2; D not resolved. This CDR3 region has 12 residues. Trimming took 0 bases from V and 8 from J, leaving 10 bases between them. In germline, CDR1 is GTSNPN, CDR2 SVGIG (reference sequence). The CDR3 is CAWSVAGVGYTF. The CDR3, as DNA: TGTGCCTGGAGTGTGGCCGGGGTCGGCTACACCTTC.

The V gene is TRBV30, the J gene TRBJ2-3, with 10 bases identical to TRBD1. Germline CDR1 reads GTSNPN; CDR2 reads SVGIG (reference sequence). V was pared by 6 bases and J by 3 bases, with 9 bases of the junction left unmatched. CDR3 length: 15 amino acids. This CDR3 is CACSRQGAMTDTQYF. In nucleotides, the CDR3 is TGTGCCTGTTCTCGACAGGGGGCAATGACAGATACGCAGTATTTT.

The chain has TRBV7-9 and TRBJ1-1; 8 bases match TRBD1. J gave up 2 bases and V 8 bases, and 10 bases lay outside the gene matches. The CDR3 extends over 15 amino acids. Germline values: CDR1 SEHNR, CDR2 FQNEAQ (reference sequence). Here the CDR3 DNA reads TGTGCCAGCGTTGGGGACAGGTTTCGAAACACTGAAGCTTTCTTT. Encoded protein: CASVGDRFRNTEAFF.

This chain connects TRBV7-2 to TRBJ2-5; 8 positions agree with TRBD2. The germline gives CDR1 SGHTA, CDR2 FQGNSA. V dropped 6 bases and J dropped 3; count of bases not matched to a gene: 6. The CDR3 runs 14 residues. The CDR3 is CASSFQAGEETQYF. The CDR3, as DNA: TGTGCCAGCAGTTTCCAAGCGGGGGAAGAGACCCAGTACTTC.

The chain has TRBV2 and TRBJ1-5; D gene unclear. CDR3 length equals 13 residues. V lost 3 bases, J lost 5 bases, and 8 bases lay in between. Germline CDR1 SNHLY, CDR2 FYNNEI. Here the CDR3 DNA reads TGTGCCAGCAGTGATTCTCTCGATCAGCCCCAGCATTTT. Amino acid sequence: CASSDSLDQPQHF.

This clone was recorded once. The rearrangement uses TRBV28 and TRBJ2-7; D call uncertain. V was pared by 1 base and J by 5 bases, with 6 bases between. Germline V lookup: CDR1 MDHEN, CDR2 SYDVKM. This CDR3 spans 12 amino acids. The CDR3 protein is CASSLSVNEQYF. Here the CDR3 DNA reads TGTGCCAGCAGTTTATCGGTGAACGAGCAGTACTTC.

This chain connects TRBV10-2 to TRBJ1-1; TRBD1 aligns across 8 bases. This CDR3 has 15 amino acids. From germline, CDR1 is WSHSY and CDR2 SAAADI. J lost 1 base, V lost 7 bases, and 8 bases had no gene match. This chain's CDR3 is CASNVQGEWNTEAFF. CDR3 bases: TGCGCCAGCAATGTACAGGGGGAATGGAACACTGAAGCTTTCTTT.

This clone came up a few times. This rearrangement joins TRBV6-4 to TRBJ2-1; perhaps TRBD2 as D (5 bases). The V gene's germline CDR1 is MRHNA and CDR2 SNTAGT. Trimming removed 6 bases from V and 0 bases from J, with 12 bases in between. The CDR3 totals 15 residues. The CDR3: CASSPVAGSYNEQFF. Here the CDR3 DNA reads TGTGCCAGCAGCCCCGTGGCGGGCTCCTACAATGAGCAGTTCTTC.

This chain joins TRBV7-6 and TRBJ2-1; D gene ambiguous. Germline V gene data show CDR1 as SGHVS and CDR2 as FNYEAQ. Trimming pared 5 bases from V and 3 bases from J, leaving 11 bases between. The CDR3 is 14 residues long. This chain's CDR3 is CASSPSFFYNEQFF. For the CDR3, the DNA is TGTGCCAGCAGCCCCTCGTTTTTCTACAATGAGCAGTTCTTC.

This chain connects TRBV29-1 to TRBJ1-1; tentative D call: TRBD1 (5 bases). The CDR3 is 13 residues long. The germline V gene encodes CDR1 SQVTM and CDR2 ANQGSEA. Trimming cost V 4 bases and J 6 bases, with 15 bases left between them. The CDR3 reads CSVGGGLDPEAFF. The DNA of the CDR3 is TGCAGCGTTGGCGGGGGTCTGGATCCTGAAGCTTTCTTT.

The chain links TRBV7-2 to TRBJ2-7, with 7 bases that match TRBD2. This CDR3 is built from 14 residues. Per germline, CDR1 SGHTA and CDR2 FQGNSA. Unmatched junction bases numbered 6, after V lost 5 bases and J lost 2 bases. The CDR3 nucleotides are TGTGCCAGCAGCCAAGCGGGACCGACCTACGAGCAGTACTTC. This sequence encodes CASSQAGPTYEQYF.

This chain uses TRBV4-3 with TRBJ2-1, with D hard to call. CDR1 and CDR2 from the germline V gene are LGHNA and YSLEER. The CDR3 is 15 residues long. Trimming cost V 1 base and J 0 bases, with 7 bases left between them. The CDR3 sequence is CASSQVHGSYNEQFF. CDR3 DNA: TGCGCCAGCAGCCAAGTTCACGGCTCCTACAATGAGCAGTTCTTC.

The chain couples TRBV28 to TRBJ2-2; no clear D. CDR1 is MDHEN and CDR2 is SYDVKM in the germline V gene. V was cut by 8 bases and J by 0 bases, with 13 bases left in between. The CDR3 extends over 15 amino acids. The CDR3 protein is CASEKPGTNTGELFF. DNA for the CDR3: TGTGCCAGCGAAAAGCCAGGAACGAACACCGGGGAGCTGTTTTTT.

This clone was seen only once. This chain links TRBV5-1 with TRBJ2-3; 9 bases are a match to TRBD2. CDR1 and CDR2 from the germline V gene are SGHRS and YFSETQ. With 5 bases clipped from V and 0 bases from J, the junction kept 1 base outside the gene matches. CDR3 length: 14 residues. This CDR3 is CASSLAGSTDTQYF. The CDR3 nucleotides are TGCGCCAGCAGTCTAGCGGGGAGCACAGATACGCAGTATTTT.

The J gene is TRBJ2-3, the V gene TRBV4-3; tentative D call: TRBD1 (5 bases). Germline loops: CDR1 LGHNA, CDR2 YSLEER. There are 17 residues in the CDR3. The germline V and J ends were trimmed by 4 bases and 2 bases, with 19 bases remaining between them. CDR3: CASSPFKDSLDTDTQYF. In nucleotides, the CDR3 is TGCGCCAGCAGCCCCTTCAAAGACAGCCTTGACACAGATACGCAGTATTTT.

The rearrangement links TRBV9 to TRBJ2-3, with D hard to call. Germline V CDR1 and CDR2: SGDLS, YYNGEE. This CDR3 contains 12 residues. The germline V and J ends were trimmed by 3 bases and 6 bases, with 8 bases remaining between them. This CDR3 reads CASSGARDTQYF. CDR3 nucleotide sequence: TGTGCCAGCAGCGGAGCCCGGGATACGCAGTATTTT.